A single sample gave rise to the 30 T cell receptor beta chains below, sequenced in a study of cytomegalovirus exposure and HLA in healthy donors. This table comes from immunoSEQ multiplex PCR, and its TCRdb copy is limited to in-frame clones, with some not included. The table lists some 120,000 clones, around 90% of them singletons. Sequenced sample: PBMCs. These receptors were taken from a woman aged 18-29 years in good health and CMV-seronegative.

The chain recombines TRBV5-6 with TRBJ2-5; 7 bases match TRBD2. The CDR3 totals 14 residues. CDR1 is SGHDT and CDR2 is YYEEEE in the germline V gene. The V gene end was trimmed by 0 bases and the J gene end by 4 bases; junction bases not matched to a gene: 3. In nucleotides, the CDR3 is TGTGCCAGCAGCTTGGCGGCTAGCGGAGAGACCCAGTACTTC. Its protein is CASSLAASGETQYF.

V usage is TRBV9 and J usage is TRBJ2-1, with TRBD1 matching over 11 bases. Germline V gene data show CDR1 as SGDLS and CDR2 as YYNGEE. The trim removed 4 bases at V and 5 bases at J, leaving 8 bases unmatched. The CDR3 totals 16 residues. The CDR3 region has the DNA TGTGCCAGCAGCCCCCGGGACAGGGGGACCCACAATGAGCAGTTCTTC. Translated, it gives CASSPRDRGTHNEQFF.

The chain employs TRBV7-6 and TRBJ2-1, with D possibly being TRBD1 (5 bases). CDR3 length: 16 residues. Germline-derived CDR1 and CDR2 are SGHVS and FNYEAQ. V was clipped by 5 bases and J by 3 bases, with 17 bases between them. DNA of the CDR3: TGTGCCAGCAGCCAGGGCTCGGCGATCTACTACAATGAGCAGTTCTTC. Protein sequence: CASSQGSAIYYNEQFF.

CDR3 sequence reads: CASSLGTERYGYTF. The CDR3, as DNA: TGTGCCAGCAGTTTAGGGACAGAAAGATATGGCTACACCTTC. The chain combines TRBV28 with TRBJ1-2; 7 bases fit TRBD1. The V gene's germline CDR1 is MDHEN and CDR2 SYDVKM. The CDR3 is 14 residues long. With 2 bases clipped from V and 5 bases from J, the junction kept 5 bases outside the gene matches.

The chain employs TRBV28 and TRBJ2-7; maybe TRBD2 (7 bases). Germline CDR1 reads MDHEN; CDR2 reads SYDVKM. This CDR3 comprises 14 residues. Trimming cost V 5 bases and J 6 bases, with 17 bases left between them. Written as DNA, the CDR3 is TGTGCCAGCAGTGGCGGGGGCAACTTGGGCGAGCAGTACTTC. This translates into CASSGGGNLGEQYF.

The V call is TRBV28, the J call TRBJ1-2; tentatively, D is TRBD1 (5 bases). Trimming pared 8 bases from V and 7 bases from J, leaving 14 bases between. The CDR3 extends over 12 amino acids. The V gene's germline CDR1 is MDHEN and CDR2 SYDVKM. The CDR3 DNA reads TGTGCCAGCGGAGCAGGGTACTTTGGCTACACCTTC. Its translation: CASGAGYFGYTF.

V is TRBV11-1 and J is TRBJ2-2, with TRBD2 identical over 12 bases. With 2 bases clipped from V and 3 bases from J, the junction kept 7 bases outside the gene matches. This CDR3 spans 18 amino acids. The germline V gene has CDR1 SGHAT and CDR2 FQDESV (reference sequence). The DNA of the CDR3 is TGTGCCAGCAGCTTACGTCTAGCGGGGGGGACGGACACCGGGGAGCTGTTTTTT. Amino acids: CASSLRLAGGTDTGELFF. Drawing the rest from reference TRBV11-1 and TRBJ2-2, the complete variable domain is EAEVAQSPRYKITEKSQAVAFWCDPISGHATLYWYRQILGQGPELLVQFQDESVVDDSQLPKDRFSAERLKGVDSTLKIQPAELGDSAMYLCASSLRLAGGTDTGELFFGEGSRLTVL.

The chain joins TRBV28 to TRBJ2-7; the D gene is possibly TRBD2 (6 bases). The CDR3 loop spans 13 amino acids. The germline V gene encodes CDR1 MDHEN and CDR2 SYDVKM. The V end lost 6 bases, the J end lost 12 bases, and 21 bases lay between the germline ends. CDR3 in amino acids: CASSRRDSRAVYF. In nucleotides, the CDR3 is TGTGCCAGCAGCCGGAGGGACTCGCGAGCGGTGTACTTC.

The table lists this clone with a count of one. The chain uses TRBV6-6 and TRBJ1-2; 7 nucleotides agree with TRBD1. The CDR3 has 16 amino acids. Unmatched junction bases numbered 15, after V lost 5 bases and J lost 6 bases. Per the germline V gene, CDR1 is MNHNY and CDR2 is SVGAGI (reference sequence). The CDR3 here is CASSGKTGKGVDGYTF. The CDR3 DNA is TGTGCCAGCAGTGGAAAGACAGGGAAGGGTGTTGATGGCTACACCTTC.

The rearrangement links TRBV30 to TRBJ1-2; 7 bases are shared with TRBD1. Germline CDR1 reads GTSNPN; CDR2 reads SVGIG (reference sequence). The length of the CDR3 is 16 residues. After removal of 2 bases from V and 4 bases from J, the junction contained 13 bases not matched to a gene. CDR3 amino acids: CAWSYYQGVLPYGYTF. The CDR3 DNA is TGTGCCTGGAGTTACTATCAGGGGGTTCTACCCTATGGCTACACCTTC. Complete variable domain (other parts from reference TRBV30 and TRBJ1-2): SQTIHQWPATLVQPVGSPLSLECTVEGTSNPNLYWYRQAAGRGLQLLFYSVGIGQISSEVPQNLSASRPQDRQFILSSKKLLLSDSGFYLCAWSYYQGVLPYGYTFGSGTRLTVV.

CDR3: CASSPRRLEQETQYF. For the CDR3, the DNA is TGCGCCAGCAGCCCTCGGAGACTAGAACAAGAGACCCAGTACTTC. The V gene is TRBV5-1, the J gene TRBJ2-5; a possible D gene is TRBD2 (6 bases). Trimming pared 4 bases from V and 2 bases from J, leaving 15 bases between. Germline V lookup: CDR1 SGHRS, CDR2 YFSETQ. The CDR3 loop spans 15 amino acids. Together with reference TRBV5-1 and TRBJ2-5, the CDR3 gives the full variable domain: KAGVTQTPRYLIKTRGQQVTLSCSPISGHRSVSWYQQTPGQGLQFLFEYFSETQRNKGNFPGRFSGRQFSNSRSEMNVSTLELGDSALYLCASSPRRLEQETQYFGPGTRLLVL.

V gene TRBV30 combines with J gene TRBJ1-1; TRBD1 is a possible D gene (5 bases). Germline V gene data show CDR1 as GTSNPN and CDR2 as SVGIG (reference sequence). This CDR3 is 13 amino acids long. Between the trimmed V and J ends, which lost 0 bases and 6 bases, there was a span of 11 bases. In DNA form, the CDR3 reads TGTGCCTGGAGTGTACAAGGGGTCCCTGAAGCTTTCTTT. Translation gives CAWSVQGVPEAFF.

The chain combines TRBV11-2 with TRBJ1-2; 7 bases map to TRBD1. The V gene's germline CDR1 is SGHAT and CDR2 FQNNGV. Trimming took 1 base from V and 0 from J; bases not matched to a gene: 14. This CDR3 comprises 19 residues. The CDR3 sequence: CASSLGNWDRNLANYGYTF. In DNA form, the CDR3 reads TGTGCCAGCAGCTTAGGAAATTGGGACAGAAATTTAGCTAACTATGGCTACACCTTC.

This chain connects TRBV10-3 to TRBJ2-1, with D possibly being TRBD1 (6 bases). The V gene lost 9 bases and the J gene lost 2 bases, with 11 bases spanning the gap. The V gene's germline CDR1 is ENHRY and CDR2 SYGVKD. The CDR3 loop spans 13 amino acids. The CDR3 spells CAIQGSTYNEQFF. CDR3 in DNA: TGTGCCATACAGGGTTCCACCTACAATGAGCAGTTCTTC.

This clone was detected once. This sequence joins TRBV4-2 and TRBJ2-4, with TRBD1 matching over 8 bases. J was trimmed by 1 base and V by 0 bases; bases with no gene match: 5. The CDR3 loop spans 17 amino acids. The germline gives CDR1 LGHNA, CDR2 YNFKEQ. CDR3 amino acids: CASSQDPGGAAKNIQYF. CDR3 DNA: TGTGCCAGCAGCCAAGATCCAGGGGGCGCGGCCAAAAACATTCAGTACTTC.

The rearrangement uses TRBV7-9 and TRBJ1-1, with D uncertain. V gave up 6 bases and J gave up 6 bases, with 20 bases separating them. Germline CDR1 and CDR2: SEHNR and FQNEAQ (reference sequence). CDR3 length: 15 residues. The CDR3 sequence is CASRQKASPGAEAFF. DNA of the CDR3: TGTGCCAGCAGGCAAAAAGCTAGCCCGGGTGCTGAAGCTTTCTTT.

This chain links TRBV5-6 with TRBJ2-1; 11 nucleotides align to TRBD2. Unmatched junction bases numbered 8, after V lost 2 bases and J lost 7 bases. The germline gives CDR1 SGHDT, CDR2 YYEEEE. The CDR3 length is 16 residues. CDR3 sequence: CASSFFSGGAGNEQFF. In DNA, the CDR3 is TGTGCCAGCAGCTTTTTTAGCGGGGGGGCCGGGAATGAGCAGTTCTTC.

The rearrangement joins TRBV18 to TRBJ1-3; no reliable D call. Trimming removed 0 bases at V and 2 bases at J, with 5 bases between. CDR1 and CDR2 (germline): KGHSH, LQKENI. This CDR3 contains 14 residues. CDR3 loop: CASSPPYPGNTIYF. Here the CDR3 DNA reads TGTGCCAGCTCACCACCATATCCTGGAAACACCATATATTTT.

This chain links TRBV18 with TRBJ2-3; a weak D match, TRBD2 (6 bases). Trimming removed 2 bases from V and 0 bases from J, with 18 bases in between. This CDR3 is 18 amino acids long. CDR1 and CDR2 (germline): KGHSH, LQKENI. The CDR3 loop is CASSPSGARGRSTDTQYF. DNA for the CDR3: TGTGCCAGCTCACCATCGGGAGCCAGAGGGAGGAGCACAGATACGCAGTATTTT.

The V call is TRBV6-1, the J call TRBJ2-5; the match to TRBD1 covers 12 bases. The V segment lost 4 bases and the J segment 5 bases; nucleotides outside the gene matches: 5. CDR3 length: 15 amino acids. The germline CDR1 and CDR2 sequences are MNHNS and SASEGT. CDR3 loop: CASSAGTGGLETQYF. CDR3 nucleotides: TGTGCCAGCAGTGCCGGGACAGGGGGCTTGGAGACCCAGTACTTC.

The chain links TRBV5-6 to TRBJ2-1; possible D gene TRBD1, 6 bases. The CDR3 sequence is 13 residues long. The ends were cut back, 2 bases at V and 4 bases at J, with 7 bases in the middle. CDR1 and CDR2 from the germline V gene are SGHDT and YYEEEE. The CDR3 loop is CASSFQGYNEQFF. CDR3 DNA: TGTGCCAGCAGCTTCCAGGGGTACAATGAGCAGTTCTTC. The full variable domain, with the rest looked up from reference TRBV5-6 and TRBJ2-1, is DAGVTQSPTHLIKTRGQQVTLRCSPKSGHDTVSWYQQALGQGPQFIFQYYEEEERQRGNFPDRFSGHQFPNYSSELNVNALLLGDSALYLCASSFQGYNEQFFGPGTRLTVL.

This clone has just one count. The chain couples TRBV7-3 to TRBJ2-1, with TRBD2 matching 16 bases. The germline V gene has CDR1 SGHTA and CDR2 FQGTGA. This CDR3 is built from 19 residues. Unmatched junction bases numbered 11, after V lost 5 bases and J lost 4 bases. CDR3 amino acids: CASSEYSGTSGRVYNEQFF. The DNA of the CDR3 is TGTGCCAGCAGCGAGTATTCCGGGACTAGCGGGAGGGTATACAATGAGCAGTTCTTC.

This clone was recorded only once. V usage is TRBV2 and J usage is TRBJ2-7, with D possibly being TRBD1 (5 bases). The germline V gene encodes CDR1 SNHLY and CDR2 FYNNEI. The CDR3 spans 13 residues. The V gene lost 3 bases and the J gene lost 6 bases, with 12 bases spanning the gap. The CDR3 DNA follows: TGTGCCAGCAGTGAGCAGGGTGATGCCGAGCAGTACTTC. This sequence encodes CASSEQGDAEQYF.

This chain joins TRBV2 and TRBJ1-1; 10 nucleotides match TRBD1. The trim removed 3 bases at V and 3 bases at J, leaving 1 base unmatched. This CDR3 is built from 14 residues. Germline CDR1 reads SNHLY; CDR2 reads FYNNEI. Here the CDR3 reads CASSEDRGYTEAFF. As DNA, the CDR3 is TGTGCCAGCAGTGAGGACAGGGGGTACACTGAAGCTTTCTTT.

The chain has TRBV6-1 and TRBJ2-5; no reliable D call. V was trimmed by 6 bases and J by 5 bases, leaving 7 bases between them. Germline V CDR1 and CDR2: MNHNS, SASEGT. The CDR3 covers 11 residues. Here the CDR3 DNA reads TGTGCCAGCAGGGTAGTGGAGACCCAGTACTTC. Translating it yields CASRVVETQYF.

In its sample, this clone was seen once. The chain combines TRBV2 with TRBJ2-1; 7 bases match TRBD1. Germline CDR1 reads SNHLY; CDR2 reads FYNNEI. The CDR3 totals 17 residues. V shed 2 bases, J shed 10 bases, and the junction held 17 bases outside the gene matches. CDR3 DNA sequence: TGTGCCAGCAGTGAATTCCCCAGACAGGGCCTTGTGGGGGAGCAGTTCTTC. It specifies CASSEFPRQGLVGEQFF.

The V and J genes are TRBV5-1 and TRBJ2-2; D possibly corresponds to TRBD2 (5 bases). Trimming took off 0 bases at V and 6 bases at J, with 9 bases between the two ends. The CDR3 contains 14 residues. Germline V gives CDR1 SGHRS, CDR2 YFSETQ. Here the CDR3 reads CASSLGRGAGELFF. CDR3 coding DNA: TGCGCCAGCAGCTTGGGCCGGGGTGCCGGGGAGCTGTTTTTT.

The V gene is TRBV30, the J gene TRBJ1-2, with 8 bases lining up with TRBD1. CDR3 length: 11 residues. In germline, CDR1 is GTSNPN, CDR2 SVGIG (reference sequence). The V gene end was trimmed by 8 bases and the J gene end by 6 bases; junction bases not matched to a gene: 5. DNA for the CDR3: TGTGCCAGTGGACAGGGCGATGGCTACACCTTC. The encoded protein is CASGQGDGYTF.

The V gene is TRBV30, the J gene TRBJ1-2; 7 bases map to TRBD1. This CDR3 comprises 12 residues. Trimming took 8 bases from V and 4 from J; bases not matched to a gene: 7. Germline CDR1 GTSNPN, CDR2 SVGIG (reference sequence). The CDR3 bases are TGTGCCCGAGGGGCAGGGGGCTATGGCTACACCTTC. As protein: CARGAGGYGYTF.

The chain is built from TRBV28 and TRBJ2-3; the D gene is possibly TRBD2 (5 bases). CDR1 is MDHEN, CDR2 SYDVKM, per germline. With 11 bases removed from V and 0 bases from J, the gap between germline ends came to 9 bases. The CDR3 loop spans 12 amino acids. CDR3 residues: CASGGSTDTQYF. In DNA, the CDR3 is TGTGCCTCGGGCGGGAGCACAGATACGCAGTATTTT.